The clone carrying this TCR beta chain was seen a handful of times. Produced via immunoSEQ multiplex PCR; TCRdb's table is partial and in-frame only. The sample lists about 180,000 clones, approximately 85% occurring once. These data belong to a study of blood T cell repertoires in COVID-19. Study overall: In each case, the material was cDNA or gDNA derived from T cells, B-cell-depleted T cells, or PBMCs.

The CDR3 spans 12 residues. The germline CDR1 and CDR2 sequences are SGDLS and YYNGEE. Trimming removed 3 bases at V and 4 bases at J, with 7 bases between. This receptor was identified in a woman aged 55 to 70 with COVID-19, enrolled during active disease. Material: peripheral blood. The genes are TRBV9 and TRBJ1-2, with D unclear. CDR3 in amino acids: CASSERSYGYTF. In nucleotides, the CDR3 is TGTGCCAGCAGCGAACGGAGCTATGGCTACACCTTC.